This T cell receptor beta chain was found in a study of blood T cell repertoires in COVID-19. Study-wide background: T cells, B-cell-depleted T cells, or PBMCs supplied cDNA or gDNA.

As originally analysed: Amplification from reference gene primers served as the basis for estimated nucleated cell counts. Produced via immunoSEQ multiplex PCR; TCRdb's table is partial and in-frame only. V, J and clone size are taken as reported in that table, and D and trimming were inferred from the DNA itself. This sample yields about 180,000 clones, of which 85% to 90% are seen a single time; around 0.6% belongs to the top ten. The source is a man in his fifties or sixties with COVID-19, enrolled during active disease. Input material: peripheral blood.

The CDR3 sequence: CASSLLTGSSYEQYF. In DNA, the CDR3 is TGTGCCAGTAGTCTGCTGACAGGGAGCTCCTACGAGCAGTACTTC. The J gene is TRBJ2-7, the V gene TRBV19; 7 bases are a match to TRBD1. Germline lookup yields CDR1 LNHDA and CDR2 SQIVND (reference sequence). The CDR3 extends over 15 amino acids. Germline trimming cut 5 bases from V and 0 bases from J; bases unmatched to any gene: 7. The whole variable domain, remainder taken from reference TRBV19 and TRBJ2-7, is DGGITQSPKYLFRKEGQNVTLSCEQNLNHDAMYWYRQDPGQGLRLIYYSQIVNDFQKGDIAEGYSVSREKKESFPLTVTSAQKNPTAFYLCASSLLTGSSYEQYFGPGTRLTVT.